What follows are 15 T cell receptor beta chains derived from one specimen sequenced in a study of human thymus T cells. Produced via immunoSEQ multiplex PCR; TCRdb's table is partial and in-frame only. The table shows about 130,000 clones, with around 94% occurring only once. Thymus pieces cut out during corrective heart surgery were the tissue that was used. Sequences were obtained from thymus tissue. The source of these receptors is a boy younger than two with a congenital heart defect but otherwise immunologically healthy.

The chain joins TRBV20-1 to TRBJ2-3; D remains ambiguous. Germline CDR1 is DFQATT and CDR2 is SNEGSKA (reference sequence). V dropped 5 bases and J dropped 2 bases, with 2 bases sitting between them. The CDR3 runs to 10 residues. The CDR3 spells CSAFTDTQYF. The DNA for the CDR3 is TGCAGTGCTTTCACAGATACGCAGTATTTT.

This sequence joins TRBV9 and TRBJ2-7; D remains ambiguous. Deletions cut 1 base from V and 0 bases from J, with 8 bases between. Germline V gene data show CDR1 as SGDLS and CDR2 as YYNGEE. This CDR3 region has 14 residues. The CDR3 sequence: CASSVKEFSYEQYF. The CDR3 DNA follows: TGTGCCAGCAGCGTAAAGGAGTTCTCCTACGAGCAGTACTTC. The full variable domain, with the rest looked up from reference TRBV9 and TRBJ2-7, is DSGVTQTPKHLITATGQRVTLRCSPRSGDLSVYWYQQSLDQGLQFLIQYYNGEERAKGNILERFSAQQFPDLHSELNLSSLELGDSALYFCASSVKEFSYEQYFGPGTRLTVT.

The chain is built from TRBV28 and TRBJ1-2; a weak D match, TRBD1 (5 bases). V dropped 5 bases and J dropped 0 bases, with 10 bases sitting between them. The CDR3 runs to 14 residues. In germline, CDR1 is MDHEN, CDR2 SYDVKM. The CDR3 here is CASSRGGPNYGYTF. CDR3 bases: TGTGCCAGCAGTAGGGGAGGTCCTAACTATGGCTACACCTTC.

The chain couples TRBV30 to TRBJ1-2; 9 bases are shared with TRBD1. CDR1 GTSNPN and CDR2 SVGIG come from the germline V gene (reference sequence). The CDR3 is 16 amino acids. V lost 5 bases and J lost 8; bases outside the gene matches: 18. The CDR3 reads CAWVRTGANLKVGYTF. The CDR3 coding sequence is TGTGCCTGGGTTAGGACAGGGGCCAACCTCAAAGTCGGCTACACCTTC.

This chain links TRBV6-4 with TRBJ2-7; D not resolved. Per the germline V gene, CDR1 is MRHNA and CDR2 is SNTAGT. V was cut by 7 bases and J by 2 bases, with 6 bases left in between. CDR3 length equals 11 residues. CDR3 sequence reads: CASNGPYEQYF. The CDR3 nucleotides read TGTGCCAGCAACGGCCCCTACGAGCAGTACTTC.

The V gene is TRBV6-6, the J gene TRBJ2-5; perhaps TRBD1 as D (6 bases). Trimming took 7 bases from V and 9 from J, leaving 24 bases between them. The CDR3 totals 15 residues. From germline, CDR1 is MNHNY and CDR2 SVGAGI (reference sequence). This chain's CDR3 is CASTQWDTFQGAQYF. CDR3 nucleotide sequence: TGTGCCAGCACCCAATGGGACACCTTCCAAGGGGCCCAGTACTTC.

This clone has just one count. The gene calls are TRBV4-3 and TRBJ1-1; the D is unclear. The CDR3 contains 14 residues. From germline, CDR1 is LGHNA and CDR2 YSLEER. V lost 4 bases, J lost 1 base, and 10 bases lay in between. Written as DNA, the CDR3 is TGCGCCAGCAGCCTAAATTGGGGGAACACTGAAGCTTTCTTT. Encoded protein: CASSLNWGNTEAFF.

The table lists this clone with a count of one. CDR3: CASSPDDREAYEQYF. As DNA, the CDR3 is TGTGCCAGCAGTCCAGACGACAGGGAGGCCTACGAGCAGTACTTC. V is TRBV5-6 and J is TRBJ2-7; D perhaps matches TRBD1 (7 bases). Looked up from germline, CDR1 is SGHDT and CDR2 is YYEEEE. The CDR3 covers 15 residues. V was pared by 5 bases and J by 2 bases, with 17 bases between.

The chain links TRBV19 to TRBJ2-7, with TRBD2 as a possible D gene (7 bases). With 7 bases removed from V and 5 bases from J, the gap between germline ends came to 18 bases. This CDR3 region has 14 residues. Germline V gene sequence: CDR1 LNHDA, CDR2 SQIVND (reference sequence). CDR3 sequence reads: CASTLGGELNEQYF. CDR3 DNA: TGTGCCAGTACCCTAGGGGGGGAGTTAAACGAGCAGTACTTC.

Written as DNA, the CDR3 is TGTGCCAGCAGTCGGGAGCTCTCCTACGAGCAGTACTTC. This translates into CASSRELSYEQYF. The J gene is TRBJ2-7, the V gene TRBV25-1; possible D gene TRBD2, 6 bases. This CDR3 has 13 residues. Germline CDR1 and CDR2: MGHDK and SYGVNS. Between the trimmed V and J ends, which lost 5 bases and 0 bases, there was a span of 8 bases.

The rearrangement links TRBV30 to TRBJ1-1, with 10 bases identical to TRBD1. The CDR3 runs 21 residues. The ends lost 2 bases at V and 1 base at J; junction bases unmatched: 22. CDR1 and CDR2 (germline): GTSNPN, SVGIG (reference sequence). The CDR3 spells CAWSIPTTGGSDLSGNTEAFF. CDR3 DNA: TGTGCCTGGAGTATCCCTACGACAGGGGGCTCGGATTTATCGGGGAACACTGAAGCTTTCTTT.

This clone was observed a handful of times. This chain uses TRBV4-3 with TRBJ2-2, with TRBD2 matching 8 bases. J gave up 3 bases and V 3 bases, and 12 bases lay outside the gene matches. Germline V CDR1 and CDR2: LGHNA, YSLEER. This CDR3 has 18 amino acids. The CDR3, as DNA: TGCGCCAGCAGCCACCGGACCGGGGGGGCCGAGGACACCGGGGAGCTGTTTTTT. Translating gives CASSHRTGGAEDTGELFF.

This chain connects TRBV7-2 to TRBJ2-7; tentative D call: TRBD1 (5 bases). The CDR3 covers 15 residues. Per the germline V gene, CDR1 is SGHTA and CDR2 is FQGNSA. Deletions cut 1 base from V and 0 bases from J, with 10 bases between. CDR3 amino acids: CASSLVDSSSYEQYF. The CDR3 DNA is TGTGCCAGCAGCTTAGTCGACAGCAGCTCCTACGAGCAGTACTTC.

This sequence joins TRBV10-3 and TRBJ1-1, with D maybe TRBD1 (6 bases). The CDR3 is 13 amino acids. V lost 10 bases, J lost 4 bases, and 16 bases lay in between. Per germline, CDR1 ENHRY and CDR2 SYGVKD. CDR3 nucleotides: TGTGCCACCCAAGAGGGGGTTCTCACTGAAGCTTTCTTT. It specifies CATQEGVLTEAFF.

The chain has TRBV7-9 and TRBJ2-7, with TRBD1 identical over 10 bases. The CDR3 is 18 amino acids. In germline, CDR1 is SEHNR, CDR2 FQNEAQ (reference sequence). V shed 5 bases, J shed 0 bases, and the junction held 13 bases outside the gene matches. For the CDR3, the DNA is TGTGCCAGCAGCCAAAACACCGGGACAGGGGATCCCTCCTACGAGCAGTACTTC. Its translation: CASSQNTGTGDPSYEQYF.